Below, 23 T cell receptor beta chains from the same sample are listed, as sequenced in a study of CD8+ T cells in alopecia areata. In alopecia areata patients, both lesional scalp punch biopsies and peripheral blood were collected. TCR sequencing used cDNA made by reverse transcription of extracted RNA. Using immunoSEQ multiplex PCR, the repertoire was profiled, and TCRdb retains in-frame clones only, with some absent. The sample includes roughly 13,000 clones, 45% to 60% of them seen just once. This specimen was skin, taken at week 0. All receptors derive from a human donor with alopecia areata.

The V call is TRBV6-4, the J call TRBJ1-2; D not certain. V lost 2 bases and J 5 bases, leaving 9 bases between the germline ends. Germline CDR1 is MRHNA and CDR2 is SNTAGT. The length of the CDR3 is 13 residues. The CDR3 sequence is CASSDLPGYGYTF. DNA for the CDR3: TGTGCCAGCAGTGACCTTCCGGGGTATGGCTACACCTTC.

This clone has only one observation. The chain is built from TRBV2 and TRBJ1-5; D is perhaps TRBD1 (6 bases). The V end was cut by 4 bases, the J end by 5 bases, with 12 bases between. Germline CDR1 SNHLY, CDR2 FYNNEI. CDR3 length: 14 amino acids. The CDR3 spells CASSVKGGYQPQHF. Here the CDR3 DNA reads TGTGCCAGCAGTGTTAAGGGGGGCTATCAGCCCCAGCATTTT.

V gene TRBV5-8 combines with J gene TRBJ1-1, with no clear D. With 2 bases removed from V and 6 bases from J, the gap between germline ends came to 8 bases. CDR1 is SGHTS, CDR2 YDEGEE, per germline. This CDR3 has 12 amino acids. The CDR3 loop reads CASSFGSSEAFF. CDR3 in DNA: TGTGCCAGCAGCTTTGGTAGCTCTGAAGCTTTCTTT.

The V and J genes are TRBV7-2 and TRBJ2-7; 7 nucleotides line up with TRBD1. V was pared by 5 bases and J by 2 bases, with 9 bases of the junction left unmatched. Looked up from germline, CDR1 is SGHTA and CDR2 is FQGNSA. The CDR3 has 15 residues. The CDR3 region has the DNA TGTGCCAGCAGCGCGCCGGGGACAGCGACCTACGAGCAGTACTTC. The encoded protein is CASSAPGTATYEQYF.

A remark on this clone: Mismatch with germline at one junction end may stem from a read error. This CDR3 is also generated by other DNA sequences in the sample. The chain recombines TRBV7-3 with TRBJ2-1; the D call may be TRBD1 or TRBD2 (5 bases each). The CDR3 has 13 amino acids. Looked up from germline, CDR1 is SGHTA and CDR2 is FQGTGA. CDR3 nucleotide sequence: TGTGCCAGCAGCTTTGGGGGAAACAATGAGCAATTCTTC. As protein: CASSFGGNNEQFF.

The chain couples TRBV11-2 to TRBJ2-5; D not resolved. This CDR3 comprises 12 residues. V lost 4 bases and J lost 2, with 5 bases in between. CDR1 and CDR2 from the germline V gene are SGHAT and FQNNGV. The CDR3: CASSSPQETQYF. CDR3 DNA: TGTGCCAGCAGCTCCCCACAAGAGACCCAGTACTTC.

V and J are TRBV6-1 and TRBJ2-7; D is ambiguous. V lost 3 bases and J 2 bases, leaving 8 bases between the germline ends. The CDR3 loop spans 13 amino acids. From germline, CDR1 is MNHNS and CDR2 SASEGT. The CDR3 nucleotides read TGTGCCAGCAGTGAGAGCAACCCCTACGAGCAGTACTTC. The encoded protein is CASSESNPYEQYF.

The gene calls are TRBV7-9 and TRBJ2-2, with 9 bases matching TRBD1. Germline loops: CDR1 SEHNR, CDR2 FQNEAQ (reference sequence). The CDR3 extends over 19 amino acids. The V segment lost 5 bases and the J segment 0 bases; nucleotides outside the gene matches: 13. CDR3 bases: TGTGCCAGCAGCCCTCTGGGACAGGGCCAAGAGGCGAACACCGGGGAGCTGTTTTTT. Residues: CASSPLGQGQEANTGELFF.

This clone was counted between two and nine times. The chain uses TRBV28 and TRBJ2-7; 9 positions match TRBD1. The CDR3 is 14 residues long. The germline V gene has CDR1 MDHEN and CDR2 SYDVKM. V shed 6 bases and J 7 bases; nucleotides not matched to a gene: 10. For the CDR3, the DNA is TGTGCCAGCAGAATAACAGGGGGCGCAGGGGAGCAGTACTTC. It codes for CASRITGGAGEQYF.

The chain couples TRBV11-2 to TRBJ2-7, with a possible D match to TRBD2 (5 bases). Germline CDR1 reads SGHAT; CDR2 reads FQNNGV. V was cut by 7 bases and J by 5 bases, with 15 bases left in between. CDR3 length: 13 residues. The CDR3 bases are TGTGCCAGCACCTCGGGGAGTTGGAACGAGCAGTACTTC. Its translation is CASTSGSWNEQYF.

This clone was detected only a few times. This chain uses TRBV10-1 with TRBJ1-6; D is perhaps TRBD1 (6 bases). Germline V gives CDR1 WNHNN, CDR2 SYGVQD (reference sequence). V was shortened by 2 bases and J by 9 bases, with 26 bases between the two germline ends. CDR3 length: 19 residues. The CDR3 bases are TGCGCCAGCAGTGAGATGATGCTACAGGGATTTAGATGCATTTCACCCCTCCACTTT. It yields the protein CASSEMMLQGFRCISPLHF.

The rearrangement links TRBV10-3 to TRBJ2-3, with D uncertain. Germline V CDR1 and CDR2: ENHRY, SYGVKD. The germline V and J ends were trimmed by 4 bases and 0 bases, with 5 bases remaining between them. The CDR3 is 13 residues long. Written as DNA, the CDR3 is TGTGCCATCAGTGGGTCTAGCACAGATACGCAGTATTTT. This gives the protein CAISGSSTDTQYF.

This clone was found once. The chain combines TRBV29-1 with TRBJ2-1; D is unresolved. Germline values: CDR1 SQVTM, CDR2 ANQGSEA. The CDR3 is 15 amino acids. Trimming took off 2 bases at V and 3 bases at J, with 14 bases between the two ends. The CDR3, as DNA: TGCAGCGTTGAAAAGGAAGGGTCGAACTACAATGAGCAGTTCTTC. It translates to CSVEKEGSNYNEQFF.

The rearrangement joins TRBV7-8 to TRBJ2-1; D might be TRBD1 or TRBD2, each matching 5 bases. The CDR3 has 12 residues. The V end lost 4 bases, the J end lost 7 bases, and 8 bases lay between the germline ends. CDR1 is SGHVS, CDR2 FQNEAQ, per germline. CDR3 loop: CASSSGRNEQFF. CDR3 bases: TGTGCCAGCAGCTCAGGGAGAAATGAGCAGTTCTTC.

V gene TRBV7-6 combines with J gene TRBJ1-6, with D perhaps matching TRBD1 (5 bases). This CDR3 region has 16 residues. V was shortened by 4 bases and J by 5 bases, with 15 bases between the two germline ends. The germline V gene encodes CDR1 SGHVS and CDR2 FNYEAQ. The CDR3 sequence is CASSSVGGTDNSPLHF. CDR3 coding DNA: TGTGCCAGCAGCTCCGTGGGGGGGACGGATAATTCACCCCTCCACTTT.

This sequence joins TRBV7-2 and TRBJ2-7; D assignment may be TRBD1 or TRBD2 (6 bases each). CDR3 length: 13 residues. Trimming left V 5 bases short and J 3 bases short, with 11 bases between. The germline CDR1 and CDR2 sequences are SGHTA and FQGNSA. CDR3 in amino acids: CASSVRGVYEQYF. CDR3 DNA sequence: TGTGCCAGCAGCGTTAGGGGGGTCTACGAGCAGTACTTC.

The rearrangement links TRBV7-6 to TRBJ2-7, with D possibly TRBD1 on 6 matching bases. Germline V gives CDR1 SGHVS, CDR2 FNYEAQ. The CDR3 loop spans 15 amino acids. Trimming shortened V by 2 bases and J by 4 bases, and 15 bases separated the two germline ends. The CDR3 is CASSLTGGGTYEQYF. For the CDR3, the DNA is TGTGCCAGCAGCTTAACTGGGGGCGGCACTTACGAGCAGTACTTC. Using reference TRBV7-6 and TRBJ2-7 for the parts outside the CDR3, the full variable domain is GAGVSQSPRYKVTKRGQDVALRCDPISGHVSLYWYRQALGQGPEFLTYFNYEAQQDKSGLPNDRFSAERPEGSISTLTIQRTEQRDSAMYRCASSLTGGGTYEQYFGPGTRLTVT.

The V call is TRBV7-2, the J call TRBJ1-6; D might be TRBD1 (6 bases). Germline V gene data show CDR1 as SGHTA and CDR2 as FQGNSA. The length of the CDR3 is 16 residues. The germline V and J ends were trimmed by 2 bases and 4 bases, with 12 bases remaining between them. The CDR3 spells CASSLRLDRYNSPLHF. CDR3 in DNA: TGTGCCAGCAGCTTAAGGCTCGACAGGTATAATTCACCCCTCCACTTT.

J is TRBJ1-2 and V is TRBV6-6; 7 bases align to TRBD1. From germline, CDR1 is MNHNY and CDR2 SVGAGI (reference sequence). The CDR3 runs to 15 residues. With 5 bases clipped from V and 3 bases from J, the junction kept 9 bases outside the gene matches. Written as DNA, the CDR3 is TGTGCCAGCAGTAGGAAAGACAGGGAACACTATGGCTACACCTTC. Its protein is CASSRKDREHYGYTF.

The CDR3 DNA sequence: TGTGCCTGGAATTATGGCATCTCCTATAATTCACCCCTCCACTTT. It yields the protein CAWNYGISYNSPLHF. The V and J genes are TRBV30 and TRBJ1-6; D call uncertain. CDR3 length equals 15 residues. Germline V gene sequence: CDR1 GTSNPN, CDR2 SVGIG (reference sequence). Trimming cost V 4 bases and J 0 bases, with 10 bases left between them.

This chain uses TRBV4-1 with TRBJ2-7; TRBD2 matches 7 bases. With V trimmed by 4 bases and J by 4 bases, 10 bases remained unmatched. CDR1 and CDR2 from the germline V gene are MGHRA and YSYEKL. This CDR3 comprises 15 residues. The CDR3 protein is CASSPSGSGVYEQYF. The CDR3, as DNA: TGCGCCAGCAGCCCCTCAGGGAGCGGGGTGTACGAGCAGTACTTC.

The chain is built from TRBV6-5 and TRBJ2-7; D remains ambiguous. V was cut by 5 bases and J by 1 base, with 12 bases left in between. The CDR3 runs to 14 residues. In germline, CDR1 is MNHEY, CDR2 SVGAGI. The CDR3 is CASSVELNSYEQYF. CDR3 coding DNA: TGTGCCAGCAGTGTCGAGCTCAATTCCTACGAGCAGTACTTC.

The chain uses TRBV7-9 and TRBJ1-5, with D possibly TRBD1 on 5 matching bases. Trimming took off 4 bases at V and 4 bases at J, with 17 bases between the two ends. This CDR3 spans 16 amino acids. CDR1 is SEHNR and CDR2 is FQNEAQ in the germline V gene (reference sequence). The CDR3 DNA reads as TGTGCCAGCAGCTCCTCGAACGGGGGGGTGAATCAGCCCCAGCATTTT. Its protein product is CASSSSNGGVNQPQHF.